The entry below describes one T cell receptor (beta chain). These data are taken from a study of shared clonotypes between healthy human individuals. Here immunoSEQ multiplex PCR was the method, and the copy in TCRdb shows in-frame clones only, minus some. The sample records 1.5 million to 1.9 million clones, 95% to 99% being singletons. Germline V gene lookup returns CDR1 SGHVS and CDR2 FNYEAQ. V was trimmed by 5 bases and J by 3 bases, leaving 16 bases between them. This CDR3 is 16 amino acids long. This chain uses TRBV7-6 with TRBJ2-2, with a tentative D call TRBD2 (6 bases). Input material: naive CD4+ T cells sorted from blood. Described subset: CD45RA+ positively selected. The receptor was derived from a man aged 30-40 years in good health. CDR3 residues: CASSPAQLADTGELFF. The CDR3, as DNA: TGTGCCAGCAGCCCAGCCCAACTAGCAGACACCGGGGAGCTGTTTTTT.